The clone carrying this T cell receptor (beta chain) was detected a few times. The record originates from a study of blood T cell repertoires in COVID-19. TCRdb's table, derived via immunoSEQ multiplex PCR, lists solely in-frame clones and lacks some. The sample lists 200,000 to 250,000 clones, about 79% occurring once. Individuals drawn from approximately 26 US areas were roughly 18 to 95 years old. V gave up 2 bases and J gave up 0 bases; unmatched junction bases: 12. Looked up from germline, CDR1 is MNHEY and CDR2 is SVGEGT. The CDR3 covers 19 residues. This TCR was recovered from a woman in her thirties or forties with acute COVID-19. The chain couples TRBV6-2 or TRBV6-3 to TRBJ1-5, with 8 bases matching TRBD1. Sequenced sample: PBMCs or T cells enriched from blood (not recorded which). CDR3 region: CASSYARRTGTDSNQPQHF. As DNA, the CDR3 is TGTGCCAGCAGTTACGCCCGACGGACAGGGACCGATAGCAATCAGCCCCAGCATTTT.